The rows below give T cell receptor beta chains drawn from one sample of a study of blood T cell repertoires in COVID-19. Sequenced by immunoSEQ multiplex PCR; TCRdb stores in-frame clones only, minus some. There are about 200,000 clones in the sample; roughly 90% occur only once, and over 15% lies in the top ten. The sample taken for sequencing was peripheral blood. Receptors originate from a man in his fifties with COVID-19, enrolled during active disease. CDR3s include the opening cysteine and the closing phenylalanine or tryptophan. A D gene is named only where the DNA matches it firmly. The size entry is marked missing in some rows and otherwise reads once, few, many or a size class.

D gene: TRBD2
clone size: .
J gene: TRBJ2-7
V gene: TRBV5-8
CDR3 DNA: TGTGCCAGCAGCTTGGGAGGGACTAGCCCCTACGAGCAGTACTTC
CDR3 protein: CASSLGGTSPYEQYF

D gene: TRBD1
clone size: .
J gene: TRBJ1-6
V gene: TRBV2
CDR3 DNA: TGTGCCAGCGGGACAGCTAATTCACCCCTCCACTTT
CDR3 protein: CASGTANSPLHF

D gene: .
clone size: .
J gene: TRBJ1-5
V gene: TRBV27
CDR3 DNA: TGTGCCAGCAGTCCCCGGACACTTAATCAGCCCCAGCATTTT
CDR3 protein: CASSPRTLNQPQHF

D gene: TRBD2
clone size: .
J gene: TRBJ2-7
V gene: TRBV11-2
CDR3 DNA: TGTGCCAGCAGCCGCGCTGGGACTAGTGCCTACGAGCAGTACTTC
CDR3 protein: CASSRAGTSAYEQYF

D gene: TRBD1
clone size: .
J gene: TRBJ1-3
V gene: TRBV10-3
CDR3 DNA: TGTGCCATCAGCCGTATCCGGGACAGGGGAAACACCATATATTTT
CDR3 protein: CAISRIRDRGNTIYF

D gene: .
clone size: .
J gene: TRBJ2-1
V gene: TRBV10-3
CDR3 DNA: TGTGCCATCAGGACCGGGAAGGGAATCAATGAGCAGTTCTTC
CDR3 protein: CAIRTGKGINEQFF

D gene: .
clone size: .
J gene: TRBJ2-3
V gene: TRBV6-2/TRBV6-3
CDR3 DNA: TGTGCCAGCAGTTACCAGGAGGGGGCGGGGGATACGCAGTATTTT
CDR3 protein: CASSYQEGAGDTQYF

D gene: .
clone size: .
J gene: TRBJ2-3
V gene: TRBV2
CDR3 DNA: TGTGCCAGCAGACCCCTACCAAGGGGGGGTCGGCGCACAGATACGCAGTATTTT
CDR3 protein: CASRPLPRGGRRTDTQYF

D gene: TRBD2
clone size: .
J gene: TRBJ2-5
V gene: TRBV18
CDR3 DNA: TGTGCCAGCTCACCAGGACTAGCGGGGCAAGAGACCCAGTACTTC
CDR3 protein: CASSPGLAGQETQYF

D gene: .
clone size: .
J gene: TRBJ1-4
V gene: TRBV29-1
CDR3 DNA: TGCAGCGCCGGCGGCCAAGGCGCAGGTGAAAAACTGTTTTTT
CDR3 protein: CSAGGQGAGEKLFF

D gene: .
clone size: few
J gene: TRBJ2-7
V gene: TRBV5-4
CDR3 DNA: TGTGCCAGCAGCTTGGGGGCGGGCCCCTACGAGCAGTACTTC
CDR3 protein: CASSLGAGPYEQYF

D gene: TRBD2
clone size: .
J gene: TRBJ2-3
V gene: TRBV15
CDR3 DNA: TGTGCCACCTGTCTTGCGGGAGGGGTCATGGATACGCAGTATTTT
CDR3 protein: CATCLAGGVMDTQYF

D gene: .
clone size: once
J gene: TRBJ2-3
V gene: TRBV5-1
CDR3 DNA: TGCGCCAGCAGCCCTAGATTGGGCACAGATACGCAGTATTTT
CDR3 protein: CASSPRLGTDTQYF

D gene: TRBD2
clone size: .
J gene: TRBJ2-1
V gene: TRBV10-1
CDR3 DNA: TGCGCCAGCAGTCGGGAGTTAGCGGGAGGGCCGTGGGATGAGCAGTTCTTC
CDR3 protein: CASSRELAGGPWDEQFF

D gene: .
clone size: .
J gene: TRBJ2-1
V gene: TRBV10-3
CDR3 DNA: TGTGCCATCAGAGAAGGTGGAGGTTTGAATGAGCAGTTCTTC
CDR3 protein: CAIREGGGLNEQFF

D gene: .
clone size: .
J gene: TRBJ1-2
V gene: TRBV28
CDR3 DNA: TGTGCCAGCAGCAGGGCCAACTATGGCTACACCTTC
CDR3 protein: CASSRANYGYTF

D gene: .
clone size: .
J gene: TRBJ2-6
V gene: TRBV19
CDR3 DNA: TGTGCCAGTAGTGCCTTCCGGGGAGGTCAGGCTGGGGCCAACGTCCTGACTTTC
CDR3 protein: CASSAFRGGQAGANVLTF

D gene: TRBD2
clone size: .
J gene: TRBJ2-5
V gene: TRBV5-1
CDR3 DNA: TGCGCCAGCAGCATGGGACTAGGTCGAGAGACCCAGTACTTC
CDR3 protein: CASSMGLGRETQYF

D gene: .
clone size: .
J gene: TRBJ2-4
V gene: TRBV19
CDR3 DNA: TGTGCCAGCAGACCACAGGGATTCGAAAACATTCAGTACTTC
CDR3 protein: CASRPQGFENIQYF

D gene: .
clone size: few
J gene: TRBJ1-2
V gene: TRBV20-1
CDR3 DNA: TGCAGTGCTAGTCGGGACACAAGTAACTATGGCTACACCTTC
CDR3 protein: CSASRDTSNYGYTF

D gene: .
clone size: .
J gene: TRBJ1-4
V gene: TRBV7-2
CDR3 DNA: TGTGCCAGCAGCTTGCAGGATTATGAAAAACTGTTTTTT
CDR3 protein: CASSLQDYEKLFF

D gene: .
clone size: .
J gene: TRBJ2-5
V gene: TRBV12-3/TRBV12-4
CDR3 DNA: TGTGCCAGCAGTTTTCCCCCTCCAGAGGGCCAGTACTTC
CDR3 protein: CASSFPPPEGQYF

D gene: TRBD1
clone size: .
J gene: TRBJ1-5
V gene: TRBV4-1
CDR3 DNA: TGCGCCAGCAGCCTCACCCCGGGACAGGGTCATCAGCCCCAGCATTTT
CDR3 protein: CASSLTPGQGHQPQHF

D gene: TRBD1
clone size: few
J gene: TRBJ2-2
V gene: TRBV12-5
CDR3 DNA: TGTGCTAGTGGCTCCAACAGGGGGCGGACCGGGGAGCTGTTTTTT
CDR3 protein: CASGSNRGRTGELFF

D gene: TRBD2
clone size: .
J gene: TRBJ2-1
V gene: TRBV6-5
CDR3 DNA: TGTGCCAGCACGGATAGCGGGACTGAGCAGTTCTTC
CDR3 protein: CASTDSGTEQFF

D gene: .
clone size: .
J gene: TRBJ2-1
V gene: TRBV21-1
CDR3 DNA: TGTGCCAGCAGCAATGGGGGGGGACTAGCGTCCCACAATGAGCAGTTCTTC
CDR3 protein: CASSNGGGLASHNEQFF

D gene: TRBD1
clone size: .
J gene: TRBJ1-2
V gene: TRBV15
CDR3 DNA: TGTGCCACCAGCAGTCCCACGACCCGCTCGGACAGGGAATTTTTTGGCTACACCTTC
CDR3 protein: CATSSPTTRSDREFFGYTF

D gene: .
clone size: .
J gene: TRBJ2-5
V gene: TRBV25-1
CDR3 DNA: TGTGCCAGCAGTGAAACAGTCCAAGAGACCCAGTACTTC
CDR3 protein: CASSETVQETQYF

D gene: TRBD2
clone size: once
J gene: TRBJ2-5
V gene: TRBV3-1/TRBV3-2
CDR3 DNA: TGTGCCAGCAGCCGCACTAGCGGGGGTTTCCATGGGGTTCAGACCCAGTACTTC
CDR3 protein: CASSRTSGGFHGVQTQYF

D gene: TRBD1
clone size: once
J gene: TRBJ2-7
V gene: TRBV7-6
CDR3 DNA: TGTGCCAGCAGCTTATTGGGACAGGGTTTTGGAGAGCAGTACTTC
CDR3 protein: CASSLLGQGFGEQYF

D gene: .
clone size: once
J gene: TRBJ2-3
V gene: TRBV14
CDR3 DNA: TGTGCCAGCAGCCGGCACGTTCCGGGAGTGGGCGCAGATACGCAGTATTTT
CDR3 protein: CASSRHVPGVGADTQYF

D gene: TRBD1
clone size: .
J gene: TRBJ2-2
V gene: TRBV6-2/TRBV6-3
CDR3 DNA: TGTGCCAGCAGTTCTTACAGGGGGTGGAAGGACACCGGGGAGCTGTTTTTT
CDR3 protein: CASSSYRGWKDTGELFF

D gene: .
clone size: .
J gene: TRBJ2-3
V gene: TRBV3-1/TRBV3-2
CDR3 DNA: TGTGCCAGCAGCCGAAACCCCGGGAGCACAGATACGCAGTATTTT
CDR3 protein: CASSRNPGSTDTQYF

D gene: TRBD2
clone size: .
J gene: TRBJ2-7
V gene: TRBV5-4
CDR3 DNA: TGTGCCAGCAGCCTAGCGGGAGTCCACGAGCAGTACTTC
CDR3 protein: CASSLAGVHEQYF

D gene: TRBD2
clone size: .
J gene: TRBJ2-7
V gene: TRBV9
CDR3 DNA: TGTGCCAGCAGCGTAGTTCCTAGCGGTCCCTACGAGCAGTACTTC
CDR3 protein: CASSVVPSGPYEQYF